The 7 T cell receptor beta chains listed next were all sequenced from one sample in a study of human T cells and chemical hapten exposure. During construction of the library, unique molecular identifiers were attached to individual cDNA molecules for quantitative, reproducible TCR counting. TCRdb re-derived calls from the reads in MiXCR, one entry per CDR3 protein. The data hold about 120,000 distinct CDR3 sequences, with 8.5% to 9% observed a single time. Blood, whole and unfractionated, served as the source for total RNA extraction. Sequences were obtained from whole blood. The receptor source for this set is a human donor in good health. Some clones in this sample may be carry-over from other donors' samples.

This clonotype was seen a few times. The chain carries TRBV5-1 and TRBJ2-3; D possibly corresponds to TRBD2 (5 bases). V gave up 0 bases and J gave up 6 bases, with 11 bases separating them. Germline CDR1 reads SGHRS; CDR2 reads YFSETQ. The CDR3 sequence is 14 residues long. This CDR3 reads CASSLADREDTQYF. In DNA, the CDR3 is TGCGCCAGCAGCTTGGCAGATAGGGAGGATACGCAGTATTTT.

The V gene is TRBV6-1, the J gene TRBJ2-7; 7 nucleotides line up with TRBD1. This CDR3 contains 14 residues. Germline loops: CDR1 MNHNS, CDR2 SASEGT. V was clipped by 7 bases and J by 3 bases; unmatched bases: 9. The CDR3 nucleotides are TGTGCCAGCAATTGGGACAGTGAGCTCTACGAGCAGTACTTC. Its protein product is CASNWDSELYEQYF.

This clonotype has only a few counts. J is TRBJ1-4 and V is TRBV7-2, with 7 bases fitting TRBD1. This CDR3 has 15 residues. Germline values: CDR1 SGHTA, CDR2 FQGNSA. J was trimmed by 8 bases and V by 1 base; bases with no gene match: 7. The CDR3 DNA reads as TGTGCCAGCAGCTTAGATAGGGGGCTGCGGGAAAAACTGTTTTTT. It translates to CASSLDRGLREKLFF.

This clonotype was found many times. This sequence joins TRBV20-1 and TRBJ2-2; D possibly corresponds to TRBD2 (7 bases). Germline loops: CDR1 DFQATT, CDR2 SNEGSKA (reference sequence). The ends were cut back, 1 base at V and 6 bases at J, with 12 bases in the middle. This CDR3 has 14 residues. The CDR3 protein is CSARAGGVAGELFF. The CDR3 DNA follows: TGCAGTGCTAGAGCGGGGGGCGTCGCCGGGGAGCTGTTTTTT.

J is TRBJ1-2 and V is TRBV12-3 or TRBV12-4; D perhaps matches TRBD1 (6 bases). This CDR3 region has 14 residues. The V end lost 3 bases, the J end lost 4 bases, and 12 bases lay between the germline ends. In DNA form, the CDR3 reads TGTGCCAGCAGTTTGGCAGGGGTGGCCTATGGCTACACCTTC. Its translation: CASSLAGVAYGYTF.

This clonotype was seen more than once but under ten times. The chain recombines TRBV7-6 with TRBJ2-5; D remains ambiguous. Between the trimmed V and J ends, which lost 1 base and 5 bases, there was a span of 14 bases. The CDR3 extends over 15 amino acids. Germline V gene sequence: CDR1 SGHVS, CDR2 FNYEAQ. The CDR3, as DNA: TGTGCCAGCAGCTTAGTGAGTGAGGACCTGGAGACCCAGTACTTC. Encoded protein: CASSLVSEDLETQYF.

This clonotype occurred many times. The chain is built from TRBV7-2 and TRBJ1-5, with TRBD1 as a possible D gene (5 bases). Trimming took off 5 bases at V and 5 bases at J, with 16 bases between the two ends. The CDR3 sequence is 15 residues long. Germline V gives CDR1 SGHTA, CDR2 FQGNSA. The CDR3 DNA reads TGTGCCAGCAGCCAAAACCACAGGAGCCATCAGCCCCAGCATTTT. This codes for CASSQNHRSHQPQHF.